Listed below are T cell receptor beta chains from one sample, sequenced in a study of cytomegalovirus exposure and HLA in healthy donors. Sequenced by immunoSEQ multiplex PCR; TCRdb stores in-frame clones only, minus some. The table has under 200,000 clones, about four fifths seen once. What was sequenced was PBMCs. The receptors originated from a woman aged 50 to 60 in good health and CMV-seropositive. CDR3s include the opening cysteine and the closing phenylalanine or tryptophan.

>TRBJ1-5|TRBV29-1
CSGGQGGNQPQHF
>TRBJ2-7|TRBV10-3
CAISGTSGGYEQYF
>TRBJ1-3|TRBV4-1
CASSQVLSGRNTIYF
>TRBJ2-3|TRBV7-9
CASSPRWAPTDTQYF
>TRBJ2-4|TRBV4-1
CASSQTGTVNIQYF
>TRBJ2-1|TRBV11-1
CASSSSGVYNEQFF
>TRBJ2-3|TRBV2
CASSGTSGKDTQYF
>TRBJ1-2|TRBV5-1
CASSSQPGGNGYTF
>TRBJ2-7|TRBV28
CASSLNLLAGDQIRF
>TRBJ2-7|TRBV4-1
CASSPPRTEPYEQYF
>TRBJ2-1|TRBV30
CAWSSDPGDEQFF
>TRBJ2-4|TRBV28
CASSLLAGGPFDKNIQYF
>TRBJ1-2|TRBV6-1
CASRGGPTANYGYTF
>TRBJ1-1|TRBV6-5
CASTRDRVTEAFF
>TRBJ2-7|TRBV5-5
CASSLGTTSTYEQYF
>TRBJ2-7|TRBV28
CASTRTDSLSYEQYF
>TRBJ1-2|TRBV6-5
CASSRANYGYTF
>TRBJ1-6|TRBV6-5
CASSAGQSYSPLHF
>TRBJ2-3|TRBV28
CASSFPAGGFVTDTQYF
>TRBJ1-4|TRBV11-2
CASSMDRVNEKLFF
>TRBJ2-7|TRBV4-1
CASSQGGQGIRYEQYF
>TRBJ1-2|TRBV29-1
CSVERGNGYTF
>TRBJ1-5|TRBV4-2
CASSQEPGQAYSNQPQHF
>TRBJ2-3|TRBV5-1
CASSLARTSGEIPDTQYF
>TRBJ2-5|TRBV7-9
CASSPAVETQYF
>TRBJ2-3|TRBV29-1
CSVEGGRDVGTDTQYF
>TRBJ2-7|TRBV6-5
CASSYSTQDSYEQYF
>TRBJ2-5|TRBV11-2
CASRPRTSGAQETQYF
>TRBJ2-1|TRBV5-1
CASSPGMGNEQFF
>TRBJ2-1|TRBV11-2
CASSLTTGIGGKGNEQFF